These 28 T cell receptor beta chains came from one sample sequenced in a study of early T cells in non-severe SARS-CoV-2 infection. TCRdb ran MiXCR on the 5' RACE reads and lists one entry per CDR3 protein. The repertoire holds roughly 24,000 distinct CDR3 sequences, with around 3.5% as singletons. The source material was whole blood. The origin of the receptors is an adult who was a healthcare worker with PCR-confirmed SARS-CoV-2 infection or an uninfected control (not recorded which).

This clonotype was seen many times. The chain has TRBV5-5 and TRBJ2-1; tentative D call: TRBD2 (5 bases). Germline CDR1 SGHKS, CDR2 YYEKEE (reference sequence). The CDR3 has 14 amino acids. V lost 6 bases to trimming and J lost 8 bases, with 18 bases between them. The CDR3 region has the DNA TGTGCCAGCATCCCCCCGGGATGGGTGGATGAGCAGTTCTTC. Translation gives CASIPPGWVDEQFF.

This clonotype was counted ten times or more. CDR3 sequence: CASSFSLSGGKETQYF. The CDR3 DNA sequence: TGCGCCAGCAGCTTTTCCCTCAGCGGGGGGAAAGAGACCCAGTACTTC. The J gene is TRBJ2-5, the V gene TRBV5-1; TRBD2 matches at 9 bases. The germline V gene encodes CDR1 SGHRS and CDR2 YFSETQ. The CDR3 has 16 residues. The trim removed 2 bases at V and 3 bases at J, leaving 8 bases unmatched. The variable domain in full, with the rest retrieved from reference TRBV5-1 and TRBJ2-5, is KAGVTQTPRYLIKTRGQQVTLSCSPISGHRSVSWYQQTPGQGLQFLFEYFSETQRNKGNFPGRFSGRQFSNSRSEMNVSTLELGDSALYLCASSFSLSGGKETQYFGPGTRLLVL.

This clonotype was observed many times. The chain employs TRBV18 and TRBJ2-1, with a tentative D call TRBD2 (7 bases). The CDR3 runs to 15 residues. The ends were cut back, 2 bases at V and 8 bases at J, with 16 bases in the middle. Germline loops: CDR1 KGHSH, CDR2 LQKENI. The CDR3 sequence is CASSPTRGGIDEQFF. In DNA form, the CDR3 reads TGTGCCAGCTCACCAACAAGGGGGGGAATCGATGAGCAGTTCTTC.

In this sample, this clonotype is medium-sized. J is TRBJ2-1 and V is TRBV29-1; perhaps TRBD2 as D (6 bases). The length of the CDR3 is 14 residues. Per the germline V gene, CDR1 is SQVTM and CDR2 is ANQGSEA. Between the trimmed V and J ends, which lost 8 bases and 6 bases, there was a span of 20 bases. DNA for the CDR3: TGCAGCCCTGTACGGTTTTCGACTAGCAATGAGCAGTTCTTC. This codes for CSPVRFSTSNEQFF.

This clonotype occurred many times. The chain uses TRBV5-1 and TRBJ1-6; tentatively, D is TRBD1 (6 bases). Germline V gene sequence: CDR1 SGHRS, CDR2 YFSETQ. The CDR3 totals 14 residues. V was cut by 2 bases and J by 10 bases, with 13 bases left in between. The CDR3 coding sequence is TGCGCCAGCAGCTTTGGACAGTTACTATCACCCCTCCACTTT. It is translated as CASSFGQLLSPLHF.

This clonotype appeared many times. The rearrangement joins TRBV7-6 to TRBJ1-1; D gene uncertain. CDR1 and CDR2 (germline): SGHVS, FNYEAQ. This CDR3 contains 14 residues. V lost 3 bases, J lost 3 bases, and 11 bases lay in between. The CDR3 reads CASSFPFGDTEAFF. As DNA, the CDR3 is TGTGCCAGCAGCTTTCCCTTTGGGGACACTGAAGCTTTCTTT. Together with reference TRBV7-6 and TRBJ1-1, the CDR3 gives the full variable domain: GAGVSQSPRYKVTKRGQDVALRCDPISGHVSLYWYRQALGQGPEFLTYFNYEAQQDKSGLPNDRFSAERPEGSISTLTIQRTEQRDSAMYRCASSFPFGDTEAFFGQGTRLTVV.

A few counts support this clonotype. The rearrangement uses TRBV18 and TRBJ2-7; TRBD2 matches at 9 bases. From germline, CDR1 is KGHSH and CDR2 LQKENI. The J segment lost 5 bases and the V segment lost 2 bases, leaving 7 bases of the junction unmatched. The CDR3 spans 15 residues. The CDR3 sequence is CASSPKAGGLNEQYF. The CDR3 coding sequence is TGTGCCAGCTCACCAAAAGCGGGGGGACTGAACGAGCAGTACTTC.

This clonotype was seen at least ten times. This chain joins TRBV12-3 or TRBV12-4 and TRBJ2-1, with 11 bases identical to TRBD2. V lost 10 bases and J lost 3; bases outside the gene matches: 8. The CDR3 spans 15 residues. CDR3: CAIQGGLAGYNEQFF. The CDR3 DNA reads as TGTGCCATACAGGGAGGACTAGCGGGCTACAATGAGCAGTTCTTC.

This clonotype was observed at least ten times. The chain is built from TRBV9 and TRBJ2-7; maybe TRBD2 (6 bases). Germline lookup yields CDR1 SGDLS and CDR2 YYNGEE. The CDR3 sequence is 17 residues long. Trimming removed 0 bases at V and 0 bases at J, with 16 bases between. The CDR3 DNA follows: TGTGCCAGCAGCGTAGATGGAGGGACTGGAAGCTCCTACGAGCAGTACTTC. The encoded protein is CASSVDGGTGSSYEQYF.

This clonotype was observed many times. DNA of the CDR3: TGTGCCAGCTCAGGGGAGCCTAGCAATCAGCCCCAGCATTTT. Amino acids: CASSGEPSNQPQHF. This sequence joins TRBV18 and TRBJ1-5; no definite D call. Germline CDR1 reads KGHSH; CDR2 reads LQKENI. The V end lost 5 bases, the J end lost 0 bases, and 8 bases lay between the germline ends. There are 14 residues in the CDR3.

The chain has TRBV6-5 and TRBJ1-4, with unresolved D. CDR3 size: 14 residues. Germline V gives CDR1 MNHEY, CDR2 SVGAGI. Trimming left V 1 base short and J 5 bases short, with 8 bases between. The CDR3 reads CASSYWRGNEKLFF. CDR3 sequence (DNA): TGTGCCAGCAGTTACTGGAGAGGAAATGAAAAACTGTTTTTT.

This clonotype has at least ten counts. The V and J genes are TRBV6-2 or TRBV6-3 and TRBJ1-1; D not resolved. Germline CDR1 and CDR2: MNHEY and SVGEGT. Trimming removed 5 bases from V and 0 bases from J, with 10 bases in between. The CDR3 has 14 amino acids. Written as DNA, the CDR3 is TGTGCCAGCAGTGCCACTACAATGAACACTGAAGCTTTCTTT. It translates to CASSATTMNTEAFF.

This clonotype has at least ten counts. The chain recombines TRBV29-1 with TRBJ2-3; 8 positions agree with TRBD2. CDR3 length: 14 residues. The ends lost 4 bases at V and 1 base at J; junction bases unmatched: 4. Germline CDR1 reads SQVTM; CDR2 reads ANQGSEA. The CDR3 coding sequence is TGCAGCGTTGCCGCCGGGGGGGGCACAGATACGCAGTATTTT. Translated: CSVAAGGGTDTQYF.

Many counts were recorded for this clonotype. The chain uses TRBV5-1 and TRBJ2-1; no reliable D call. V lost 1 base and J 6 bases, leaving 5 bases between the germline ends. The CDR3 sequence is 12 residues long. Germline CDR1 reads SGHRS; CDR2 reads YFSETQ. CDR3 DNA sequence: TGCGCCAGCAGCTTGACGACCAATGAGCAGTTCTTC. This encodes CASSLTTNEQFF.

This clonotype was detected many times. The chain links TRBV20-1 to TRBJ2-5; no reliable D call. Germline V lookup: CDR1 DFQATT, CDR2 SNEGSKA (reference sequence). V was clipped by 1 base and J by 10 bases, with 22 bases between them. The CDR3 covers 15 residues. CDR3 DNA: TGCAGTGCTAGAGTTAATTATGAGCAAAGAGAAGGCCAGTACTTC. Its translation: CSARVNYEQREGQYF.

This clonotype is classed as medium-sized. This chain joins TRBV5-5 and TRBJ1-2, with D unresolved. CDR3 size: 14 residues. V was shortened by 4 bases and J by 2 bases, with 12 bases between the two germline ends. Germline V gene sequence: CDR1 SGHKS, CDR2 YYEKEE (reference sequence). CDR3 DNA sequence: TGTGCCAGCAGCCCGGACCCGCTAAACTATGGCTACACCTTC. It is translated as CASSPDPLNYGYTF.

This clonotype was picked up many times. The V and J genes are TRBV20-1 and TRBJ1-1, with D uncertain. The germline V and J ends were trimmed by 0 bases and 1 base, with 6 bases remaining between them. The germline gives CDR1 DFQATT, CDR2 SNEGSKA (reference sequence). The CDR3 has 13 residues. As DNA, the CDR3 is TGCAGTGCTAGAGATTCTACGAACACTGAAGCTTTCTTT. Protein sequence: CSARDSTNTEAFF.

This clonotype was counted ten times or more. The chain couples TRBV6-8 to TRBJ1-1; D is undetermined. V was clipped by 5 bases and J by 3 bases, with 10 bases between them. The CDR3 runs 13 residues. The germline gives CDR1 MNHGY, CDR2 SAAAGT. The CDR3 here is CASSQTRYTEAFF. The CDR3 nucleotides read TGTGCCAGCAGTCAAACACGGTACACTGAAGCTTTCTTT.

At least ten counts were recorded for this clonotype. The rearrangement links TRBV2 to TRBJ1-1; the D is unclear. V dropped 6 bases and J dropped 0 bases, with 11 bases sitting between them. Germline V lookup: CDR1 SNHLY, CDR2 FYNNEI. This CDR3 has 14 amino acids. The CDR3 DNA follows: TGTGCCAGCAGCGGTTGGGGAGTGAACACTGAAGCTTTCTTT. This sequence encodes CASSGWGVNTEAFF.

There are many counts of this clonotype. The chain has TRBV5-1 and TRBJ2-7; D perhaps matches TRBD1 (6 bases). The V gene lost 1 base and the J gene lost 1 base, with 12 bases spanning the gap. From germline, CDR1 is SGHRS and CDR2 YFSETQ. The CDR3 covers 15 residues. CDR3 DNA sequence: TGCGCCAGCAGCTTGTTTCCCACAGGGTCCTACGAGCAGTACTTC. Protein product: CASSLFPTGSYEQYF.

This clonotype was seen repeatedly, ten times or more. This chain connects TRBV20-1 to TRBJ2-3; 7 bases are a match to TRBD2. Trimming cost V 4 bases and J 0 bases; bases outside gene matches: 10. The germline CDR1 and CDR2 sequences are DFQATT and SNEGSKA (reference sequence). CDR3 length equals 16 residues. Here the CDR3 reads CSATRASGISTDTQYF. The CDR3 DNA reads TGCAGTGCTACCAGGGCCAGCGGGATTAGCACAGATACGCAGTATTTT.

This clonotype was found many times. The chain uses TRBV7-6 and TRBJ2-1, with D possibly being TRBD1 (6 bases). The CDR3 extends over 15 amino acids. The ends were cut back, 5 bases at V and 9 bases at J, with 20 bases in the middle. Germline V gives CDR1 SGHVS, CDR2 FNYEAQ. The CDR3: CASSQATGPGGEQFF. CDR3 nucleotides: TGTGCCAGCAGCCAAGCGACAGGACCCGGTGGTGAGCAGTTCTTC.

Many counts were recorded for this clonotype. The chain joins TRBV18 to TRBJ2-5, with TRBD1 identical over 7 bases. CDR3 length equals 16 residues. V trimming: 2 bases; J trimming: 1 base; junction bases outside the gene matches: 7. CDR1 KGHSH and CDR2 LQKENI come from the germline V gene. CDR3 DNA: TGTGCCAGCTCACCATTCCAAGGACAGGTCCAAGAGACCCAGTACTTC. Translation gives CASSPFQGQVQETQYF.

This clonotype has ten or more counts. The rearrangement links TRBV11-2 to TRBJ2-1, with D possibly TRBD2 on 6 matching bases. This CDR3 is 14 amino acids long. Trimming left V 5 bases short and J 3 bases short, with 11 bases between. The germline V gene encodes CDR1 SGHAT and CDR2 FQNNGV. CDR3 coding DNA: TGTGCCAGCAGCAAAACTAGCCACTACAATGAGCAGTTCTTC. Translation gives CASSKTSHYNEQFF.

This clonotype was recorded many times. V gene TRBV6-1 combines with J gene TRBJ1-2; tentative D call: TRBD1 (6 bases). This CDR3 is built from 17 residues. The V and J ends lost 7 bases and 0 bases respectively, with 21 bases between them. The germline V gene encodes CDR1 MNHNS and CDR2 SASEGT. The CDR3 spells CASKQRTELPSNYGYTF. CDR3 nucleotide sequence: TGTGCCAGCAAACAAAGGACAGAGTTACCCTCTAACTATGGCTACACCTTC.

This clonotype came up many times. The chain has TRBV12-3 or TRBV12-4 and TRBJ1-3; 7 bases fit TRBD1. CDR3 size: 14 residues. J was trimmed by 4 bases and V by 6 bases; bases with no gene match: 6. CDR3 region: CASSHTGDGNTIYF. CDR3 DNA: TGTGCCAGCAGCCATACAGGGGACGGAAACACCATATATTTT.

This clonotype was recorded many times. The rearrangement joins TRBV11-2 to TRBJ2-3; 13 nucleotides agree with TRBD2. With V trimmed by 5 bases and J by 2 bases, 4 bases remained unmatched. Germline V gene data show CDR1 as SGHAT and CDR2 as FQNNGV. The CDR3 covers 16 residues. CDR3 DNA sequence: TGTGCCAGCAGCCCTACTAGCGGGGGGGCCACAGATACGCAGTATTTT. This codes for CASSPTSGGATDTQYF.

This clonotype was seen many times. The V gene is TRBV20-1, the J gene TRBJ1-6; D unresolved. There are 11 residues in the CDR3. The V and J ends lost 2 bases and 9 bases respectively, with 5 bases between them. Germline CDR1 and CDR2: DFQATT and SNEGSKA (reference sequence). The CDR3 loop is CSARLGSPLHF. As DNA, the CDR3 is TGCAGTGCTAGATTGGGTTCACCCCTCCACTTT.